This TCR beta chain originates from a study of blood T cell repertoires in COVID-19. In the study overall: The samples span acute and convalescent COVID-19 from the United States, Italy and Spain. PBMCs, B-cell-depleted T cells, or T cells were the source of the cDNA or gDNA that made up the material.

In the original analysis: Counts of nucleated cells, estimated from reference gene primer amplification, were obtained. Method: immunoSEQ multiplex PCR; TCRdb's copy keeps in-frame clones and lacks some. V, J and clone size were drawn from that table, and D and trimming were deduced from the DNA. The sample lists 50,000 to 65,000 clones; over 55% were seen once. The CDR3 is 13 amino acids. V lost 5 bases to trimming and J lost 4 bases, with 9 bases between them. Germline values: CDR1 SGHVS, CDR2 FQNEAQ. One Seattle source followed patients from active infection through their disease course. The receptor's source is a woman in her 70s with COVID-19, enrolled during active disease. Source material: peripheral blood. The chain couples TRBV7-8 to TRBJ2-1; D not certain. The CDR3 nucleotides read TGTGCCAGCAGCCCACGCCTATACAATGAGCAGTTCTTC. Its protein product is CASSPRLYNEQFF.